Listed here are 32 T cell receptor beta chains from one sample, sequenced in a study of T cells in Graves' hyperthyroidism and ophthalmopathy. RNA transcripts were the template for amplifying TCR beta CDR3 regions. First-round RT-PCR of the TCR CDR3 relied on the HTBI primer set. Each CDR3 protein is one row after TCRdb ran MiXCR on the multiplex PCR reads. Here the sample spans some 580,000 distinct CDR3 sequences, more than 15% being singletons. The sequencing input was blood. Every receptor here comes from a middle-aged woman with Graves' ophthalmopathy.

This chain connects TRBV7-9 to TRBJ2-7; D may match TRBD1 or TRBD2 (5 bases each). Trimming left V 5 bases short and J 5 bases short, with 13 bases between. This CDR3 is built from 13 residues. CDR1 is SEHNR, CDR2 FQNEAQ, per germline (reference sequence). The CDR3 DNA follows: TGTGCCAGCAGCCCGTGGGACGTCGACGAGCAGTACTTC. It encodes CASSPWDVDEQYF.

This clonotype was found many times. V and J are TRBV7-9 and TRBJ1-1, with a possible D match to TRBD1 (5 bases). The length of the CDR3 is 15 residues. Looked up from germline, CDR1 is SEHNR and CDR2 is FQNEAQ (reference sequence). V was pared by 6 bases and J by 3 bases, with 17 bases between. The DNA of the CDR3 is TGTGCCAGCAGACCACTGTCGGGGGTGGACACTGAAGCTTTCTTT. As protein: CASRPLSGVDTEAFF. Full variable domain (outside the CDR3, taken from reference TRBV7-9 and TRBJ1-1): DTGVSQNPRHKITKRGQNVTFRCDPISEHNRLYWYRQTLGQGPEFLTYFQNEAQLEKSRLLSDRFSAERPKGSFSTLEIQRTEQGDSAMYLCASRPLSGVDTEAFFGQGTRLTVV.

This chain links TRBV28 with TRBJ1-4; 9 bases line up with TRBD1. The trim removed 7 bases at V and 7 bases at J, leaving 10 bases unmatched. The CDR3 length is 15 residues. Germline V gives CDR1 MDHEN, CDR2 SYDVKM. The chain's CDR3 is CASTRPGTGSEKLFF. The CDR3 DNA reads TGTGCCAGCACCCGACCCGGGACAGGGAGTGAAAAACTGTTTTTT.

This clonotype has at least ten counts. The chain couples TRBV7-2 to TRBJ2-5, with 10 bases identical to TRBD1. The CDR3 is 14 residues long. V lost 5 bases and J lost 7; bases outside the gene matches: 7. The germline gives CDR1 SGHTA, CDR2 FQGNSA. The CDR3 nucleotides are TGTGCCAGCAGCCCACGACAGGGGGCAGGGACCCAGTACTTC. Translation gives CASSPRQGAGTQYF.

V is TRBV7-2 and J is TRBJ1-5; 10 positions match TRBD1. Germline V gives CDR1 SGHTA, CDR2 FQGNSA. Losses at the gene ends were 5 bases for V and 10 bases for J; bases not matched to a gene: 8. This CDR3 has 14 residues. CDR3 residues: CASSGGTGDGPQHF. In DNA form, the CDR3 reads TGTGCCAGCAGCGGCGGGACAGGGGACGGACCCCAGCATTTT. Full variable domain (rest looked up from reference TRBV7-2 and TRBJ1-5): GAGVSQSPSNKVTEKGKDVELRCDPISGHTALYWYRQSLGQGLEFLIYFQGNSAPDKSGLPSDRFSAERTGGSVSTLTIQRTQQEDSAVYLCASSGGTGDGPQHFGDGTRLSIL.

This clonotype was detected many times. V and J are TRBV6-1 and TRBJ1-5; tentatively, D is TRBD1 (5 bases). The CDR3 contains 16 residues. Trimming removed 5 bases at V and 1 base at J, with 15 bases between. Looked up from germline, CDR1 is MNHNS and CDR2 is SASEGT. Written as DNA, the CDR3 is TGTGCCAGCAGTCAACGGACCCAGGGAAGCAATCAGCCCCAGCATTTT. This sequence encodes CASSQRTQGSNQPQHF.

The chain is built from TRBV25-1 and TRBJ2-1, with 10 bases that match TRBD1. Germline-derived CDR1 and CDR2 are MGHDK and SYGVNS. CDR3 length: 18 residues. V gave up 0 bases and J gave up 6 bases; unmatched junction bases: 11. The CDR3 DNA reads TGTGCCAGCAGTGAATATAAGTTTGGGGACAGGGGACTCAATGAGCAGTTCTTC. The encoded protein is CASSEYKFGDRGLNEQFF.

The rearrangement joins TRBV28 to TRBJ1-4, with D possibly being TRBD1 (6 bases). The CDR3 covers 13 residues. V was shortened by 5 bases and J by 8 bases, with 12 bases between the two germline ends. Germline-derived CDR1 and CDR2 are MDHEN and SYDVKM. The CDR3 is CASSIPGQEKLFF. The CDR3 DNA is TGTGCCAGCAGTATCCCGGGACAAGAAAAACTGTTTTTT.

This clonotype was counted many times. The CDR3 here is CASSLAGQVAYGYTF. In nucleotides, the CDR3 is TGTGCCAGCAGCTTAGCCGGACAAGTCGCCTATGGCTACACCTTC. This chain joins TRBV11-2 and TRBJ1-2; perhaps TRBD1 as D (5 bases). This CDR3 has 15 amino acids. V was pared by 1 base and J by 4 bases, with 13 bases between. Germline-derived CDR1 and CDR2 are SGHAT and FQNNGV.

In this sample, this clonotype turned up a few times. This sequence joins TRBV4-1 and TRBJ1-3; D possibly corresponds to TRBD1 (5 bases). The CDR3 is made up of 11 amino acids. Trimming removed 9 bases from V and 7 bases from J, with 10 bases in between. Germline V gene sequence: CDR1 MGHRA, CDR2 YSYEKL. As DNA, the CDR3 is TGCGCCAGGGGGCTGAGGAACACCATATATTTT. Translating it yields CARGLRNTIYF.

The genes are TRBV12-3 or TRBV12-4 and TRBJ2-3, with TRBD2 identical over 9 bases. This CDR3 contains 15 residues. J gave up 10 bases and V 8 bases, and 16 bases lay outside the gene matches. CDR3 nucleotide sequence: TGTGCCAGCGTGGGGGGCGGGAGGGCCCTGAGCGCGCAGTATTTT. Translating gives CASVGGGRALSAQYF.

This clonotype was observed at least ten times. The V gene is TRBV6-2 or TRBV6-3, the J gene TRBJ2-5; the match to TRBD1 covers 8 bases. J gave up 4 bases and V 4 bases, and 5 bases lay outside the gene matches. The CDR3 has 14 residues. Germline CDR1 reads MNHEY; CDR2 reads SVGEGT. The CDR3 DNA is TGTGCCAGCAGTTCTCCAGGGGGCATAGAGACCCAGTACTTC. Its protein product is CASSSPGGIETQYF.

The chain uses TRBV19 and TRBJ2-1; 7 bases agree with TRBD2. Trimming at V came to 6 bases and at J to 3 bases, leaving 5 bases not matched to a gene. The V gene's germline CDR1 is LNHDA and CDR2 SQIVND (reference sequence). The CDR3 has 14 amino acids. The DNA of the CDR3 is TGTGCCAGTAGAGAAGCGGGAAACTACAATGAGCAGTTCTTC. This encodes CASREAGNYNEQFF.

The CDR3 DNA reads as TGCAGTGCTAGAGATGACGGGGGTAATGGCTACACCTTC. The encoded protein is CSARDDGGNGYTF. The chain couples TRBV20-1 to TRBJ1-2, with D perhaps matching TRBD1 (5 bases). With 0 bases removed from V and 6 bases from J, the gap between germline ends came to 11 bases. This CDR3 contains 13 residues. Germline values: CDR1 DFQATT, CDR2 SNEGSKA (reference sequence).

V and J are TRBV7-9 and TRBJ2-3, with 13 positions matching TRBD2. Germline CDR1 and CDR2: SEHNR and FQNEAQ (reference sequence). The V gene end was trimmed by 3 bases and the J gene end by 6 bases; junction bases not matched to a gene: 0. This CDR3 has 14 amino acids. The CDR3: CASSLTSGGDTQYF. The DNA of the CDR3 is TGTGCCAGCAGCTTGACTAGCGGGGGGGATACGCAGTATTTT.

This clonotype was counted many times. CDR3 residues: CASTGWGALDTQYF. The CDR3 region has the DNA TGTGCCAGCACCGGTTGGGGAGCTTTGGATACGCAGTATTTT. This chain joins TRBV2 and TRBJ2-3; TRBD2 might be the D (5 bases). The CDR3 has 14 residues. The germline CDR1 and CDR2 sequences are SNHLY and FYNNEI. V lost 7 bases to trimming and J lost 6 bases, with 17 bases between them.

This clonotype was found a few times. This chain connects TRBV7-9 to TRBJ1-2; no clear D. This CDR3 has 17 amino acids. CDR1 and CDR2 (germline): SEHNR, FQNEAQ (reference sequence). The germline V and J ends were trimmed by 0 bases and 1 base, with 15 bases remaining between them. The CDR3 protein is CASSLAVAGRYNYGYTF. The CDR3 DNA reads TGTGCCAGCAGCTTAGCTGTCGCGGGGAGGTATAACTATGGCTACACCTTC.

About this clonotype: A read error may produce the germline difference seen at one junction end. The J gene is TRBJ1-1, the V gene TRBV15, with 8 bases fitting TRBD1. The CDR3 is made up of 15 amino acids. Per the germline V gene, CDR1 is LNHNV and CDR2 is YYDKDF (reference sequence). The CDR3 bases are TGTGCCACCAGCAGCTCCCGGGACAGGTACACTGGAGCTTTCTTT. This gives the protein CATSSSRDRYTGAFF.

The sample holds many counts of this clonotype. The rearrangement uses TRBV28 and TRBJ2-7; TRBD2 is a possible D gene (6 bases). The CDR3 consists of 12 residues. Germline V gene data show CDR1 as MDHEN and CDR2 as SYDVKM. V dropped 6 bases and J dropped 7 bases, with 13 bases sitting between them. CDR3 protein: CASSYGRGEQYF. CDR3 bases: TGTGCCAGCAGCTACGGCCGGGGGGAGCAGTACTTC.

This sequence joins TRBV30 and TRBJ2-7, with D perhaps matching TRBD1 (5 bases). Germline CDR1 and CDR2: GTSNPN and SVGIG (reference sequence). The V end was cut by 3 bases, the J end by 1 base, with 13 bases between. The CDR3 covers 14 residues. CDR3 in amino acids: CAWSTTDSSYEQYF. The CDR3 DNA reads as TGTGCCTGGAGCACGACAGACAGTTCCTACGAGCAGTACTTC.

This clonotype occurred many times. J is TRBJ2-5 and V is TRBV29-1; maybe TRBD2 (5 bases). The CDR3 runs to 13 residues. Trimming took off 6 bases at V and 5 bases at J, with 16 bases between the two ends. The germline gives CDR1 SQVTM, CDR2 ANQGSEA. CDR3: CSVAYPPGETQYF. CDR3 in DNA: TGCAGCGTAGCGTACCCCCCGGGGGAGACCCAGTACTTC.

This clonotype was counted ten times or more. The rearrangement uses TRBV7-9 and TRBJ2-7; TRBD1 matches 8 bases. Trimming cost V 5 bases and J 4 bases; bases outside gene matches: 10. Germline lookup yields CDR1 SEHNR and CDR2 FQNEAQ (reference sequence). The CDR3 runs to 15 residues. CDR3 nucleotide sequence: TGTGCCAGCAGCCCGGGGGCCAGGGGGCGATACGAGCAGTACTTC. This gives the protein CASSPGARGRYEQYF.

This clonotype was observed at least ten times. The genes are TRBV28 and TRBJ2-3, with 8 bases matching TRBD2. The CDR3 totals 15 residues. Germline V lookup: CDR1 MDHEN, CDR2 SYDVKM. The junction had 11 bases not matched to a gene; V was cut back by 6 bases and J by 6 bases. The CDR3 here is CASRTTSGDRDTQYF. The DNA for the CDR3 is TGTGCCAGCAGGACAACTAGCGGAGACAGGGATACGCAGTATTTT.

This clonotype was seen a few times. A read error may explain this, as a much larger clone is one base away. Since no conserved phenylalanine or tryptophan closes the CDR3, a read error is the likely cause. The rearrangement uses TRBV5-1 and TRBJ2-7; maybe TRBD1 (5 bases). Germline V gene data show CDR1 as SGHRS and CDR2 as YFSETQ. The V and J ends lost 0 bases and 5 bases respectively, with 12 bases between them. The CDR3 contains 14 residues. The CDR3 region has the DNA TGCGCCAGCAGCTTGGCTCAGGGTTGGGACGAGCAGTACTCC. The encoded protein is CASSLAQGWDEQYS.

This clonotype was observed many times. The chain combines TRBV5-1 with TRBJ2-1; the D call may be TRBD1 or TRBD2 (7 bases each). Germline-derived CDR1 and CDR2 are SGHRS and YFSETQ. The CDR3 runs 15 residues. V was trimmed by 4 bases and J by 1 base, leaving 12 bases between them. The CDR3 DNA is TGCGCCAGCAGCCCAGCGGGACAGTCCTACAATGAGCAGTTCTTC. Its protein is CASSPAGQSYNEQFF.

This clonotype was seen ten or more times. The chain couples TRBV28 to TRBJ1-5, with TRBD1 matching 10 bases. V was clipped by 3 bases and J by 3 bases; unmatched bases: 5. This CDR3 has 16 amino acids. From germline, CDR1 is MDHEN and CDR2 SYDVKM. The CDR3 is CASSFWTGGNNQPQHF. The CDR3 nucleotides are TGTGCCAGCAGTTTCTGGACAGGGGGAAACAATCAGCCCCAGCATTTT.

The DNA for the CDR3 is TGCAGCGTTGGCGGTCAGGGATTCAATGAGCAGTTCTTC. Protein: CSVGGQGFNEQFF. This chain uses TRBV29-1 with TRBJ2-1; weak D call: TRBD1 (5 bases). The germline gives CDR1 SQVTM, CDR2 ANQGSEA. V lost 4 bases to trimming and J lost 6 bases, with 13 bases between them. The CDR3 runs to 13 residues.

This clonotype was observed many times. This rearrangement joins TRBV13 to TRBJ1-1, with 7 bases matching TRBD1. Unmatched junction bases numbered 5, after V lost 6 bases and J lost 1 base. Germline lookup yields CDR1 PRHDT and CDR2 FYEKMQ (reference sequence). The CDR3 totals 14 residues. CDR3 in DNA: TGTGCCAGCAGGGAGGGGGCGACGAACACTGAAGCTTTCTTT. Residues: CASREGATNTEAFF. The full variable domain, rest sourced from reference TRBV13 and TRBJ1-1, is AAGVIQSPRHLIKEKRETATLKCYPIPRHDTVYWYQQGPGQDPQFLISFYEKMQSDKGSIPDRFSAQQFSDYHSELNMSSLELGDSALYFCASREGATNTEAFFGQGTRLTVV.

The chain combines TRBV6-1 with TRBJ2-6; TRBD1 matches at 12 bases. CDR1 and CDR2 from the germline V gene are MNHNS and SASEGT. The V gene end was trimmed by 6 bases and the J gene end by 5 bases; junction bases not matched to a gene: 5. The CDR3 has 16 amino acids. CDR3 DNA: TGTGCCAGCAGCAGGGACAGGGGGCTAAGGGCCAACGTCCTGACTTTC. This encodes CASSRDRGLRANVLTF.

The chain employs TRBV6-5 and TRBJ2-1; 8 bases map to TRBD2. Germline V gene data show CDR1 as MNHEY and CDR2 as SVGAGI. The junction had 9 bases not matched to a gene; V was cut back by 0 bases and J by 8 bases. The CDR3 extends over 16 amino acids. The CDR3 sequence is CASSYSAGVGGDEQFF. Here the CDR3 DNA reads TGTGCCAGCAGTTACTCGGCCGGGGTCGGGGGGGATGAGCAGTTCTTC.

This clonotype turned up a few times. Here the CDR3 reads CASSSRSYLQREKLFF. In nucleotides, the CDR3 is TGTGCCAGTAGTAGTAGGTCCTACCTCCAGCGGGAAAAACTGTTTTTT. The chain joins TRBV19 to TRBJ1-4; D is uncertain. Germline CDR1 reads LNHDA; CDR2 reads SQIVND (reference sequence). The CDR3 totals 16 residues. V was trimmed by 4 bases and J by 8 bases, leaving 20 bases between them. The full variable domain, completed using reference TRBV19 and TRBJ1-4, is DGGITQSPKYLFRKEGQNVTLSCEQNLNHDAMYWYRQDPGQGLRLIYYSQIVNDFQKGDIAEGYSVSREKKESFPLTVTSAQKNPTAFYLCASSSRSYLQREKLFFGSGTQLSVL.

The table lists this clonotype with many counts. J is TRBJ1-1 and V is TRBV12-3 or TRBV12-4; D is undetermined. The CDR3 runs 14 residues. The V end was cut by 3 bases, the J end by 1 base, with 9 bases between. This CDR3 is CASSLREENTEAFF. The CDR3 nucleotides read TGTGCCAGCAGTTTGCGGGAAGAGAACACTGAAGCTTTCTTT.